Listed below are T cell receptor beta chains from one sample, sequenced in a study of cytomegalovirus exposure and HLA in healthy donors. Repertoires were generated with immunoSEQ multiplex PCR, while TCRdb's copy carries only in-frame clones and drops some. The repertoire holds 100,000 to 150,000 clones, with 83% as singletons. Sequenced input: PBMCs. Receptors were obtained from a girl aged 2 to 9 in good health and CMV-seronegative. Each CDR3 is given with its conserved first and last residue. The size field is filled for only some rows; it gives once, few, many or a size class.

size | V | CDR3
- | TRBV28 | CASSLTGGGNQPQHF
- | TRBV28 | CASSLGGSLAETQYF
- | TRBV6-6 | CASSYGGGLNTEAFF
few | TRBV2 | CASSRGQGGNTEAFF
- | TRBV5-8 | CASSHLQGTNTEAFF
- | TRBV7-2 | CASSLRLGRGYTF
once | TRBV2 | CASSWPGLAGVTDTQYF
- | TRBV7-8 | CASSDEWREKLFF
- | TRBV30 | CAWRPRGQRQVGAFF
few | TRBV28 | CASTRVGRPQHF
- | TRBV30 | CAWNYIEERGYEQYF
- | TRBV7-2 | CASSLVLEYEQYF
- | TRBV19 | CASSIGGSLTYEQYF
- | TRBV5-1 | CASRSTPGQGNSPLHF
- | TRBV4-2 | CASSHLAGGPNEQFF
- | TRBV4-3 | CASSQHTGFTYEQYF
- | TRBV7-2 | CASSPLAGPYEQYF
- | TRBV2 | CASSEDGTNYEQYF
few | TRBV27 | CASSYQGDQPQHF
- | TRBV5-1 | CASKGTSGSSPYEQYF
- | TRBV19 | CASSIRVSSYEQYF
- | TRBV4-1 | CASSQDEGTSGHPTQYF
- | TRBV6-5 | CASGARGRPETQYF
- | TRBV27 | CASSLYTGAGAPKWW
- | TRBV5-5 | CASSDTGSSGNTIYF
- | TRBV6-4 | CASSGGDPSGANVLTF
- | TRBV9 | CASSVEGAGNEKLFF